This is a list of T cell receptor beta chains from one sample in a study of CD8 T cells in ankylosing spondylitis. One entry per CDR3 protein results from TCRdb running MiXCR on the 5' RACE reads. The sample has under 300,000 distinct CDR3 sequences; over 15% are singletons. Sequencing was performed on blood, either unsorted or a sorted T cell fraction (not recorded which). These receptors came from a male donor with ankylosing spondylitis or in good health (not recorded which). Each CDR3 is given with its conserved first and last residue.

V	length	J	CDR3
TRBV11-2	16	TRBJ1-1	CASSFQTSWVGTEAFF
TRBV20-1	14	TRBJ2-7	CSARDLDYTYEQYF
TRBV3-1	21	TRBJ2-3	CASSGTSGSGTHLRSTDTQYF
TRBV4-3	15	TRBJ2-1	CASSPLVALGNEQFF
TRBV7-3	15	TRBJ2-5	CASSLTGSQRETQYF
TRBV10-3	15	TRBJ2-1	CAIKTGTGPNNEQFF
TRBV18	14	TRBJ2-7	CASSQQGPTYEQYF
TRBV24-1	14	TRBJ2-3	CATSDLTGEDTQYF
TRBV18	15	TRBJ2-7	CASSPSTDAPYEQYF
TRBV12-3/TRBV12-4	19	TRBJ2-1	CAFRFGLSSGPSSYNEQFF
TRBV29-1	15	TRBJ1-1	CSVEDMNGPNTEAFF